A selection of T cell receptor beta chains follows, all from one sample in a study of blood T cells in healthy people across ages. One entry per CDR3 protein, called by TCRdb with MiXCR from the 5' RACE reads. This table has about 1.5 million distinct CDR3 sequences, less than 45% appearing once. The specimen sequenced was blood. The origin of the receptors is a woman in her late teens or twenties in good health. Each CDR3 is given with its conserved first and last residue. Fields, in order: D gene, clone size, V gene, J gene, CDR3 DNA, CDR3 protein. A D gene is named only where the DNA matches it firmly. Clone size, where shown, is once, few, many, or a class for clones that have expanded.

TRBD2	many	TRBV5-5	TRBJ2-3	TGTGCCAGCAGCTGGGGGGGTGTGGACACAGATACGCAGTATTTT	CASSWGGVDTDTQYF
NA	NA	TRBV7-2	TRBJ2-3	TGTGCCAGCAGCTTTAGGCCTCCTAGCACAGATAAGCAGTATTTT	CASSFRPPSTDKQYF
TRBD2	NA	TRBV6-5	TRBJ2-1	TGTGCCAGCAGTTACTCTCTGGGAGGGCCTTACAATGAGCAGTTCTTC	CASSYSLGGPYNEQFF
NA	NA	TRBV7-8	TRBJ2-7	TGTGCCAGCAGCTATAGACAGGCACTCTCCTACAATGAGCAGTACTTC	CASSYRQALSYNEQYF
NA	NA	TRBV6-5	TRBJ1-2	TGTGCCAGCAGTTACCAAGGACGGGGCTATGGCTACACCTTC	CASSYQGRGYGYTF
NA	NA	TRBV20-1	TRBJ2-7	TGCAGTGCGGGGACGACATTAATACCCTACGAGCAGTACTTC	CSAGTTLIPYEQYF
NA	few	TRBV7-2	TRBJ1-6	TGTGCCAGCAGCTTAGTATGGGGTAGAGATTCACCCCTCCACTTT	CASSLVWGRDSPLHF
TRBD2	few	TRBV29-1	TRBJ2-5	TGCAGCGCTCCACTAGCGGGAGGGGGGACCCAGTACTTC	CSAPLAGGGTQYF
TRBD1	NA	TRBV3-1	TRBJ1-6	TGTGCCAGCAGCAGCTTACAGGGGCGGACCAGGTCACCCCTCCACTTT	CASSSLQGRTRSPLHF
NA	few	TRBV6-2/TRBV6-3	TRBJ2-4	TGTGCCAGCAGCTCCCCGGGCCCTAAAGAAGTAGCCAAAAACATTCAGTACTTC	CASSSPGPKEVAKNIQYF
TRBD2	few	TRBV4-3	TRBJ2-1	TGCGCCAGCAGTCATAGCGGGAGAGCCTCCAATGAGCAGTTCTTC	CASSHSGRASNEQFF
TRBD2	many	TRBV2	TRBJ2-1	TGTGCCAGCAGTGAAGCGCTAGCGGAGGAGCAGTTCTTC	CASSEALAEEQFF
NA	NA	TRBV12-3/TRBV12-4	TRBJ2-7	TGTGCCAGCAGCCGAGTGGTTTCGGCTTACGAGCAGTACTTC	CASSRVVSAYEQYF
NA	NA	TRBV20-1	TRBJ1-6	TGCAGTGCGACTTCACAGGGTGGGGGTTCACCCCTCCACTTT	CSATSQGGGSPLHF
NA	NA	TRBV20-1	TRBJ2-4	TGCAGTGCGTATGATGTGGATGGCGGGACCGTAGCCAAAAACATTCAGTACTTC	CSAYDVDGGTVAKNIQYF
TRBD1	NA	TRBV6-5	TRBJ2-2	TGTGCCAGCTGGGACAGGAACACCGGGGAGCTGTTTTTT	CASWDRNTGELFF
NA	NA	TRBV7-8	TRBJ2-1	TGTGCCAGCAGCTTAAGCGCGGACTGGATTGGCAATGAGCAGTTCTTC	CASSLSADWIGNEQFF
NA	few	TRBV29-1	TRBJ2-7	TGCAGCGCCCGGGTGGGATCACGCTACGAGCAGTACTTC	CSARVGSRYEQYF
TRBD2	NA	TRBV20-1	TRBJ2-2	TGCAGTGCTAGAGAGCGGGGGGAGCGAAACACCGGGGAGCTGTTTTTT	CSARERGERNTGELFF
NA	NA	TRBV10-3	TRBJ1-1	TGTGCCATCGGAGGGGCTCCCCTCTTGAACACTGAAGCTTTCTTT	CAIGGAPLLNTEAFF
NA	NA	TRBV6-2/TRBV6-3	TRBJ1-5	TGTGCCAGCAGTACTAGGACAGAAGGTCAGCCCCAGCATTTT	CASSTRTEGQPQHF
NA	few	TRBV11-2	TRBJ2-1	TGTGCCAGCAGCTTAGTTCTAGCAGTCGATTACAATGAGCAGTTCTTC	CASSLVLAVDYNEQFF
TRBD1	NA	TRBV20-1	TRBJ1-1	TGCAGTGCTAATCCGGCGACAGGGCGTGAAGGCACTGAAGCTTTCTTT	CSANPATGREGTEAFF
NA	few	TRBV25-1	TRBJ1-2	TGTGCCAGCAGTGAATATTTGGGCCGGGGCTACACCTTC	CASSEYLGRGYTF
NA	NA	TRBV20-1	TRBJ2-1	TGCAGTGCTAGAGATACTAGCAGCGACAATGAGCAGTTCTTC	CSARDTSSDNEQFF
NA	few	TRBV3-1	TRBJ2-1	TGTGCCAGCAGCCAAGGGAAACCCTACAATGAGCAGTTCTTC	CASSQGKPYNEQFF
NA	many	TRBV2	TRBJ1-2	TGTGCCAGCAGTCAGAGACCGGAATCGGAGGGCTACACCTTC	CASSQRPESEGYTF
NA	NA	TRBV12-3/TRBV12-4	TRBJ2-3	TGTGCCAGCAGGTCTCGACTAGGAAACCCACAAGATACGCAGTATTTT	CASRSRLGNPQDTQYF
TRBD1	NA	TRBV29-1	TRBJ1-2	TGCAGCGTTGAGCGACAGGGAAAGTATGGCTACACCTTC	CSVERQGKYGYTF
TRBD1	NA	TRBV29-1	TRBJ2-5	TGCAGCGGACAGGGGATGATCGGCGAGACCCAGTACTTC	CSGQGMIGETQYF
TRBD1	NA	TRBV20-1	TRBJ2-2	TGCAGTGCTAGAGATGAAGGGACAGTCAACACCGGGGAGCTGTTTTTT	CSARDEGTVNTGELFF
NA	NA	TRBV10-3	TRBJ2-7	TGTGCCATCAGTCAAACAGGGAACGAGCAGTACTTC	CAISQTGNEQYF
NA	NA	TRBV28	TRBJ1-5	TGTGCCAGCAGTCCCGCTATCGGAGGTACTAGCAATCAGCCCCAGCATTTT	CASSPAIGGTSNQPQHF
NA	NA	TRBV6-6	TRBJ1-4	TGTGCCAGCAGTAAGATATATGAAAAACTGTTTTTT	CASSKIYEKLFF
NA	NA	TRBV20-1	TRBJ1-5	TGCAGTGCTAGTGTGCAGGGAAATCAGCCCCAGCATTTT	CSASVQGNQPQHF
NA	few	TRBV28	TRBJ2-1	TGTGCCAGCAGTGCGAGCCCTACTTGGGAGCAGTTCTTC	CASSASPTWEQFF
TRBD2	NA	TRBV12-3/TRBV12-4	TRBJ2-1	TGTGCCAGCAGTTCCACTCCGGGACTAGCACCTCACGGTGGCCAAGAGACCCAGTTCTTC	CASSSTPGLAPHGGQETQFF